These 15 T cell receptor beta chains originate from one sample sequenced in a study of shared clonotypes between healthy human individuals. Profiled with immunoSEQ multiplex PCR; TCRdb holds only in-frame clones, not every one. The sample includes 1,500,000 or so clones, 95% to 97% seen only once; the top ten take approximately 1%. The sequencing input was naive CD4+ T cells sorted from blood. Sample subset: CD45RA+ positively selected. These receptor sequences come from a man aged 25-40 years in good health.

V and J are TRBV28 and TRBJ1-1; D gene ambiguous. The CDR3 consists of 11 residues. From germline, CDR1 is MDHEN and CDR2 SYDVKM. The V end lost 4 bases, the J end lost 8 bases, and 8 bases lay between the germline ends. CDR3 in DNA: TGTGCCAGCAGTTCCTCTTGGGAAGCTTTCTTT. Translated: CASSSSWEAFF.

The chain joins TRBV1 to TRBJ1-5; the listed D gene, TRBD1, was not tested against the DNA. TRBV1 is reported as a pseudogene. This CDR3 contains 18 residues. The CDR3: CTSSQDRGKYKGNQPQHF. The CDR3 DNA follows: TGCACCAGCAGCCAAGATAGGGGTAAGTACAAAGGCAATCAGCCCCAGCATTTT.

The rearrangement uses TRBV5-6 and TRBJ1-1, with TRBD1 identical over 8 bases. This CDR3 is 16 amino acids long. Germline V lookup: CDR1 SGHDT, CDR2 YYEEEE. J gave up 1 base and V 2 bases, and 7 bases lay outside the gene matches. In DNA, the CDR3 is TGTGCCAGCAGCTTTAGGACAGGGTACGAGAACACTGAAGCTTTCTTT. Translated: CASSFRTGYENTEAFF.

This clone was seen only a few times. V gene TRBV2 combines with J gene TRBJ2-7, with TRBD2 matching 7 bases. This CDR3 is built from 12 residues. Per the germline V gene, CDR1 is SNHLY and CDR2 is FYNNEI. V trimming: 6 bases; J trimming: 9 bases; junction bases outside the gene matches: 8. CDR3 protein: CASSTAGRVQYF. The CDR3 DNA is TGTGCCAGCAGCACGGCTGGGAGGGTGCAGTACTTC.

This clone has only one observation. The J gene is TRBJ2-7, the V gene TRBV25-1, with D hard to call. The CDR3 sequence is 14 residues long. Germline values: CDR1 MGHDK, CDR2 SYGVNS. Trimming took 6 bases from V and 5 from J, leaving 17 bases between them. In DNA, the CDR3 is TGTGCCAGCAGGGGCATTCTTTTGGGCCACGAGCAGTACTTC. Translating it yields CASRGILLGHEQYF.

This clone was found once. The sample holds other DNA sequences that translate to the same CDR3. V gene TRBV11-2 combines with J gene TRBJ2-7, with 8 bases matching TRBD2. Germline V gene sequence: CDR1 SGHAT, CDR2 FQNNGV. The CDR3 covers 14 residues. V was clipped by 1 base and J by 3 bases; unmatched bases: 2. CDR3 loop: CASSLVAGGYEQYF. As DNA, the CDR3 is TGTGCCAGCAGCTTAGTGGCGGGAGGCTACGAGCAGTACTTC.

The rearrangement uses TRBV9 and TRBJ2-1; 9 bases agree with TRBD2. Germline V gives CDR1 SGDLS, CDR2 YYNGEE. This CDR3 is built from 17 residues. Losses at the gene ends were 0 bases for V and 1 base for J; bases not matched to a gene: 5. CDR3 coding DNA: TGTGCCAGCAGCGTAGGGTCTAGCGGGACATCCTACAATGAGCAGTTCTTC. Its translation is CASSVGSSGTSYNEQFF.

This sequence joins TRBV28 and TRBJ2-1; 8 bases match TRBD2. CDR3 length equals 14 residues. With 3 bases clipped from V and 8 bases from J, the junction kept 6 bases outside the gene matches. Germline V gives CDR1 MDHEN, CDR2 SYDVKM. The chain's CDR3 is CASSLWREVYEQFF. CDR3 nucleotide sequence: TGTGCCAGCAGTTTGTGGCGGGAGGTGTATGAGCAGTTCTTC.

This chain joins TRBV7-9 and TRBJ2-1, with 8 positions matching TRBD2. The V and J ends lost 1 base and 4 bases, in that order; junction bases with no gene match: 3. CDR3 length: 15 amino acids. Germline loops: CDR1 SEHNR, CDR2 FQNEAQ (reference sequence). The CDR3 spells CASSLGREVYNEQFF. The CDR3 nucleotides read TGTGCCAGCAGCTTAGGGCGGGAGGTTTACAATGAGCAGTTCTTC.

As DNA, the CDR3 is TGCGCCAGCAGCTTAAAATTAGCGGGAGGGGAGACCCAGTACTTC. Residues: CASSLKLAGGETQYF. The chain combines TRBV5-1 with TRBJ2-5; 11 bases align to TRBD2. V dropped 2 bases and J dropped 5; count of bases not matched to a gene: 5. Looked up from germline, CDR1 is SGHRS and CDR2 is YFSETQ. This CDR3 has 15 amino acids.

The chain recombines TRBV9 with TRBJ2-5; 9 bases map to TRBD1. The germline V gene has CDR1 SGDLS and CDR2 YYNGEE. The trim removed 2 bases at V and 5 bases at J, leaving 13 bases unmatched. CDR3 length equals 17 residues. Here the CDR3 reads CASSVRDRVMAVETQYF. CDR3 nucleotides: TGTGCCAGCAGCGTCCGGGACAGGGTAATGGCGGTTGAGACCCAGTACTTC. The entire variable domain, with the rest obtained from reference TRBV9 and TRBJ2-5, is as follows: DSGVTQTPKHLITATGQRVTLRCSPRSGDLSVYWYQQSLDQGLQFLIQYYNGEERAKGNILERFSAQQFPDLHSELNLSSLELGDSALYFCASSVRDRVMAVETQYFGPGTRLLVL.

J is TRBJ2-3 and V is TRBV27; 11 bases match TRBD2. The V segment lost 5 bases and the J segment 2 bases; nucleotides outside the gene matches: 6. This CDR3 contains 16 residues. In germline, CDR1 is MNHEY, CDR2 SMNVEV (reference sequence). Written as DNA, the CDR3 is TGTGCCAGCAGTCAATTAGCGGGAGGGCTCACAGATACGCAGTATTTT. This gives the protein CASSQLAGGLTDTQYF.

The chain links TRBV9 to TRBJ2-1; 8 bases are shared with TRBD1. The CDR3 has 14 amino acids. V gave up 7 bases and J gave up 2 bases; unmatched junction bases: 5. Germline CDR1 is SGDLS and CDR2 is YYNGEE. CDR3 sequence: CASGGTGPYNEQFF. The DNA for the CDR3 is TGTGCCAGCGGCGGGACAGGACCCTACAATGAGCAGTTCTTC.

V is TRBV7-2 and J is TRBJ2-7; TRBD1 might be the D (6 bases). Germline V CDR1 and CDR2: SGHTA, FQGNSA. Trimming took off 5 bases at V and 0 bases at J, with 11 bases between the two ends. The CDR3 covers 14 residues. The CDR3 loop is CASSMRQASYEQYF. The CDR3 nucleotides are TGTGCCAGCAGCATGCGACAGGCCTCCTACGAGCAGTACTTC.

The chain joins TRBV18 to TRBJ1-1, with 9 bases lining up with TRBD1. This CDR3 is built from 16 residues. Germline V gene sequence: CDR1 KGHSH, CDR2 LQKENI. V was pared by 5 bases and J by 0 bases, with 7 bases of the junction left unmatched. CDR3 DNA: TGTGCCAGCTCATTCGGACAGGGGAAGGTGAACACTGAAGCTTTCTTT. Amino acids: CASSFGQGKVNTEAFF.